This is a list of T cell receptor beta chains from one sample in a study of tumor and adjacent non-tumor tissue in lung cancer. TCRdb ran MiXCR on the multiplex PCR reads and lists one entry per CDR3 protein. The repertoire holds about 85,000 distinct CDR3 sequences, with about three fifths as singletons. The specimen sequenced was lung tumor tissue. Receptors were obtained from a man aged 65 to 79 with non-small cell lung cancer. Each CDR3 is given with its conserved first and last residue. D genes are given only for firm matches. Some rows mark clone size as missing; the rest say once, few, many or name a class of expanded clone.

J gene: TRBJ2-5; V gene: TRBV20-1; clone size: many; D gene: TRBD1; CDR3 protein: CSAREGQGIETQYF; CDR3 DNA: TGCAGTGCTAGAGAGGGACAGGGTATAGAGACCCAGTACTTC
J gene: TRBJ1-1; V gene: TRBV4-2; clone size: many; D gene: TRBD1; CDR3 protein: CASSQEVRFRLTGTGLFGAFF; CDR3 DNA: TGTGCCAGCAGCCAAGAAGTCCGATTCCGACTAACCGGGACAGGATTATTTGGAGCTTTCTTT
J gene: TRBJ1-3; V gene: TRBV7-9; clone size: many; D gene: -; CDR3 protein: CASSLSSTIYF; CDR3 DNA: TGTGCCAGCAGCTTATCCTCCACCATATATTTT
J gene: TRBJ2-7; V gene: TRBV25-1; clone size: -; D gene: -; CDR3 protein: CASSEGVGGGPPEQYF; CDR3 DNA: TGTGCCAGCAGTGAGGGTGTTGGAGGGGGGCCCCCTGAGCAGTACTTC
J gene: TRBJ2-7; V gene: TRBV11-1; clone size: -; D gene: TRBD1; CDR3 protein: CASSGTAHEQYF; CDR3 DNA: TGTGCCAGCAGCGGGACAGCTCATGAGCAGTACTTC
J gene: TRBJ1-5; V gene: TRBV10-3; clone size: many; D gene: TRBD1; CDR3 protein: CATQTGKGEQPQHF; CDR3 DNA: TGTGCCACCCAGACAGGGAAGGGAGAACAGCCCCAGCATTTT
J gene: TRBJ1-3; V gene: TRBV6-5; clone size: -; D gene: -; CDR3 protein: CANSYSRPSSGNTIYF; CDR3 DNA: TGTGCTAACAGTTACTCTCGCCCGAGCTCTGGAAACACCATATATTTT
J gene: TRBJ2-7; V gene: TRBV29-1; clone size: -; D gene: -; CDR3 protein: CSVSSRRNYEQYF; CDR3 DNA: TGCAGTGTTTCTAGCAGGAGGAACTACGAGCAGTACTTC
J gene: TRBJ2-2; V gene: TRBV4-1; clone size: many; D gene: TRBD1; CDR3 protein: CASSPELTGGTGELFF; CDR3 DNA: TGCGCCAGCAGCCCGGAACTTACAGGGGGCACCGGGGAGCTGTTTTTT
J gene: TRBJ1-1; V gene: TRBV7-9; clone size: many; D gene: -; CDR3 protein: CASSFPQGRAFF; CDR3 DNA: TGTGCCAGCAGCTTCCCCCAGGGTCGGGCTTTCTTT
J gene: TRBJ1-4; V gene: TRBV20-1; clone size: few; D gene: TRBD1; CDR3 protein: CSARGGQGGIIF; CDR3 DNA: TGCAGTGCTAGGGGGGGACAGGGGGGAATCATTTTT
J gene: TRBJ2-5; V gene: TRBV4-2; clone size: -; D gene: -; CDR3 protein: CTSSATDGPQYF; CDR3 DNA: TGTACCAGCAGCGCAACGGACGGACCCCAGTACTTC
J gene: TRBJ2-7; V gene: TRBV11-2; clone size: -; D gene: -; CDR3 protein: CISSPTGYEQYF; CDR3 DNA: TGTATCAGTAGCCCCACAGGGTACGAGCAGTACTTC
J gene: TRBJ1-1; V gene: TRBV11-1; clone size: -; D gene: -; CDR3 protein: CASNRAKGSLTEAFF; CDR3 DNA: TGTGCCAGCAACCGTGCAAAGGGCTCACTCACTGAAGCTTTCTTT
J gene: TRBJ2-3; V gene: TRBV11-2; clone size: -; D gene: TRBD1; CDR3 protein: CVSSSLRDGRGLYTYTQYF; CDR3 DNA: TGTGTCAGCAGCTCCCTTCGAGACGGCAGGGGGCTGTACACGTATACGCAGTATTTT
J gene: TRBJ1-3; V gene: TRBV11-2; clone size: -; D gene: -; CDR3 protein: CAGSPLRQRAGNTIYF; CDR3 DNA: TGTGCCGGTAGCCCTCTCCGCCAGAGGGCCGGAAACACCATATATTTT
J gene: TRBJ2-1; V gene: TRBV6-2/TRBV6-3; clone size: -; D gene: TRBD1; CDR3 protein: CTSSFSGTGGGNEQFF; CDR3 DNA: TGTACCAGTAGTTTTTCAGGGACAGGGGGCGGGAATGAGCAGTTCTTC
J gene: TRBJ1-5; V gene: TRBV5-1; clone size: once; D gene: -; CDR3 protein: CASSSGREQPQHF; CDR3 DNA: TGCGCCAGCAGCTCCGGCAGGGAGCAGCCCCAGCATTTT
J gene: TRBJ2-3; V gene: TRBV6-1; clone size: -; D gene: -; CDR3 protein: CASTARLSIDTQYF; CDR3 DNA: TGTGCCAGCACTGCCCGACTTAGCATAGATACGCAGTATTTT
J gene: TRBJ2-7; V gene: TRBV7-3; clone size: many; D gene: -; CDR3 protein: CASSLVAPSYEQYF; CDR3 DNA: TGTGCCAGCAGCTTGGTGGCACCTAGCTACGAGCAGTACTTC
J gene: TRBJ2-7; V gene: TRBV6-1; clone size: many; D gene: -; CDR3 protein: CASSEILHYEQYF; CDR3 DNA: TGTGCCAGCAGTGAAATCCTCCACTACGAGCAGTACTTC
J gene: TRBJ1-2; V gene: TRBV6-5; clone size: many; D gene: -; CDR3 protein: CASSYSRAPGGYTF; CDR3 DNA: TGTGCCAGCAGTTATTCTCGCGCTCCCGGGGGCTACACCTTC
J gene: TRBJ2-5; V gene: TRBV28; clone size: many; D gene: -; CDR3 protein: CASRGQETQYF; CDR3 DNA: TGTGCCAGCAGGGGTCAAGAGACCCAGTACTTC
J gene: TRBJ2-1; V gene: TRBV5-1; clone size: -; D gene: -; CDR3 protein: CGSIGPGLYNEQFF; CDR3 DNA: TGCGGCAGCATCGGACCGGGACTTTACAATGAGCAGTTCTTC
J gene: TRBJ1-1; V gene: TRBV29-1; clone size: many; D gene: -; CDR3 protein: CSARDGARAFF; CDR3 DNA: TGCAGCGCCCGGGATGGGGCGCGCGCTTTCTTT
J gene: TRBJ2-7; V gene: TRBV10-2; clone size: -; D gene: -; CDR3 protein: CASSGLGKSYEQYF; CDR3 DNA: TGCGCCAGTAGTGGTTTGGGCAAATCCTACGAGCAGTACTTC
J gene: TRBJ2-7; V gene: TRBV4-2; clone size: -; D gene: TRBD2; CDR3 protein: CASSQAVTSGSNELYF; CDR3 DNA: TGTGCTAGCAGCCAGGCTGTCACTAGCGGGAGTAACGAGCTGTACTTC
J gene: TRBJ2-6; V gene: TRBV28; clone size: once; D gene: -; CDR3 protein: CASSPSGLTGANVLTF; CDR3 DNA: TGTGCCAGCAGTCCGTCTGGTCTCACTGGGGCCAACGTCCTGACTTTC
J gene: TRBJ1-1; V gene: TRBV11-2; clone size: -; D gene: -; CDR3 protein: CASNLDLGYKEALF; CDR3 DNA: TGTGCCAGCAACTTAGATCTGGGCTATAAAGAAGCTTTATTT
J gene: TRBJ2-5; V gene: TRBV4-2; clone size: many; D gene: -; CDR3 protein: CASSQEETQYF; CDR3 DNA: TGTGCCAGCAGCCAAGAAGAGACCCAGTACTTC
J gene: TRBJ2-5; V gene: TRBV12-3/TRBV12-4; clone size: -; D gene: -; CDR3 protein: CASSLKNRWNQGTQYF; CDR3 DNA: TGTGCCAGCAGTTTAAAGAACCGTTGGAATCAAGGGACCCAGTACTTC